The 19 T cell receptor beta chains below were found in one sample sequenced in a study of blood T cells in healthy people across ages. For the second PCR, which ran for about 6 to 11 cycles, a sample-barcoded 5' primer and a J-beta primer mix were used. TCRdb re-analysed the 5' RACE reads in MiXCR, keeping a single row per CDR3 protein. Of more than 1.4 million distinct CDR3 sequences in the sample, roughly 45% were seen once. The specimen sequenced was blood. These receptors were taken from a woman under 30 in good health.

The rearrangement links TRBV6-5 to TRBJ2-2, with TRBD2 matching over 7 bases. V was clipped by 0 bases and J by 6 bases; unmatched bases: 10. There are 17 residues in the CDR3. The germline V gene encodes CDR1 MNHEY and CDR2 SVGAGI. CDR3 sequence (DNA): TGTGCCAGCAGTTACTCGAGTTCCGGACTAGGGTCCGGGGAGCTGTTTTTT. Protein: CASSYSSSGLGSGELFF.

The chain uses TRBV14 and TRBJ2-3; 9 bases map to TRBD2. The length of the CDR3 is 16 residues. The V gene end was trimmed by 4 bases and the J gene end by 5 bases; junction bases not matched to a gene: 10. The germline V gene encodes CDR1 SGHDN and CDR2 FVKESK. The CDR3 DNA is TGTGCCAGCAGCCCTGGAGTAGCGGGAGTTGGAGATACGCAGTATTTT. Protein product: CASSPGVAGVGDTQYF. Full variable domain (remainder filled in from reference TRBV14 and TRBJ2-3): EAGVTQFPSHSVIEKGQTVTLRCDPISGHDNLYWYRRVMGKEIKFLLHFVKESKQDESGMPNNRFLAERTGGTYSTLKVQPAELEDSGVYFCASSPGVAGVGDTQYFGPGTRLTVL.

The chain recombines TRBV27 with TRBJ2-7; D may be TRBD1 (8 bases). There are 16 residues in the CDR3. V lost 5 bases and J 2 bases, leaving 19 bases between the germline ends. Germline assignment: CDR1 MNHEY and CDR2 SMNVEV (reference sequence). The CDR3 region is CASSPTPAGQAYEQYF. CDR3 nucleotide sequence: TGTGCCAGCAGTCCCACCCCAGCGGGACAGGCCTACGAGCAGTACTTC.

The sample holds a few counts of this clonotype. The V call is TRBV30, the J call TRBJ2-3; D might be TRBD1 or TRBD2, each matching 6 bases. Germline V gene lookup returns CDR1 GTSNPN and CDR2 SVGIG (reference sequence). V gave up 2 bases and J gave up 2 bases, with 17 bases separating them. The CDR3 runs 16 residues. The DNA of the CDR3 is TGTGCCTGGAGTCCGCGAGGGGGGATTAACACAGATACGCAGTATTTT. It encodes CAWSPRGGINTDTQYF. Full variable domain (remainder filled in from reference TRBV30 and TRBJ2-3): SQTIHQWPATLVQPVGSPLSLECTVEGTSNPNLYWYRQAAGRGLQLLFYSVGIGQISSEVPQNLSASRPQDRQFILSSKKLLLSDSGFYLCAWSPRGGINTDTQYFGPGTRLTVL.

Of note for this clonotype: Since a much larger clone is just one base distant, this may be a read error. The genes are TRBV20-1 and TRBJ2-5, with D maybe TRBD2 (5 bases). The CDR3 consists of 14 residues. V was cut by 5 bases and J by 11 bases, with 24 bases left in between. The germline CDR1 and CDR2 sequences are DFQATT and SNEGSKA (reference sequence). In nucleotides, the CDR3 is TGCAGTGCTTCTACTAGTGGGTACTACAAGGAGCAGTACTTC. Its translation: CSASTSGYYKEQYF.

This clonotype has a handful of counts. The chain combines TRBV5-1 with TRBJ2-2; weak D call: TRBD1 (5 bases). V was pared by 4 bases and J by 0 bases, with 13 bases between. The CDR3 has 16 residues. Germline V lookup: CDR1 SGHRS, CDR2 YFSETQ. The DNA of the CDR3 is TGCGCCAGCAGCCTAACGCAGGGTGCGAACACCGGGGAGCTGTTTTTT. It translates to CASSLTQGANTGELFF.

A note on this clonotype: Its ends do not fully match the called genes, so a read error is possible. This chain links TRBV12-3 or TRBV12-4 with TRBJ2-3, with D perhaps matching TRBD1 (5 bases). The CDR3 is made up of 15 amino acids. As DNA, the CDR3 is TGTGCCAGCAGGCAGATGACAGATAGCACAGATGCGCAGTATTTT. The encoded protein is CASRQMTDSTDAQYF.

This clonotype showed up just a few times. CDR3 residues: CASSYRDRGDGYTF. The DNA for the CDR3 is TGTGCCAGCAGCTACCGGGACAGGGGCGATGGCTACACCTTC. The chain links TRBV7-9 to TRBJ1-2, with 10 bases fitting TRBD1. The CDR3 extends over 14 amino acids. V shed 4 bases and J 6 bases; nucleotides not matched to a gene: 5. The germline V gene encodes CDR1 SEHNR and CDR2 FQNEAQ (reference sequence).

The V call is TRBV6-5, the J call TRBJ2-1; possibly TRBD1 or TRBD2 for D (5 bases each). The CDR3 consists of 14 residues. Trimming took off 7 bases at V and 9 bases at J, with 19 bases between the two ends. In germline, CDR1 is MNHEY, CDR2 SVGAGI. The CDR3 sequence is CASTRGPDSLEQFF. For the CDR3, the DNA is TGTGCCAGCACCCGGGGCCCCGACTCTCTTGAGCAGTTCTTC.

The chain carries TRBV14 and TRBJ2-1, with 11 bases lining up with TRBD2. The trim removed 0 bases at V and 6 bases at J, leaving 4 bases unmatched. The CDR3 consists of 16 residues. CDR1 and CDR2 (germline): SGHDN, FVKESK. CDR3 nucleotides: TGTGCCAGCAGCCAAGAGACTAGCGGGATAACCAATGAGCAGTTCTTC. Translated, it gives CASSQETSGITNEQFF.

Concerning this clonotype: A junction boundary mismatches the germline segment, possibly from a read error. The chain employs TRBV7-3 and TRBJ2-3; 9 bases align to TRBD2. The CDR3 is made up of 15 amino acids. Germline V lookup: CDR1 SGHTA, CDR2 FQGTGA. CDR3 DNA: TGTGCCAGCAGCCAGAGCGGGGGGTACACAGATACGCGGTATTTT. Translation gives CASSQSGGYTDTRYF.

This clonotype appeared a single time. J is TRBJ2-1 and V is TRBV11-1, with 11 positions matching TRBD2. TRBJ2-7 matches the DNA end more closely, so the J call is doubtful. Germline CDR1 and CDR2: SGHAT and FQDESV (reference sequence). The CDR3 spans 17 residues. CDR3 residues: CASSSLTSGSSYNEQYF. The CDR3 DNA is TGTGCCAGCAGCTCACTTACTAGCGGGAGCTCCTACAATGAGCAGTACTTC.

The chain couples TRBV9 to TRBJ2-2, with unresolved D. Trimming took off 0 bases at V and 4 bases at J, with 10 bases between the two ends. Germline lookup yields CDR1 SGDLS and CDR2 YYNGEE. This CDR3 has 15 residues. In DNA, the CDR3 is TGTGCCAGCAGCGTAGGCTGGGGTAGCACCGGGGAGCTGTTTTTT. It translates to CASSVGWGSTGELFF.

The rearrangement links TRBV4-2 to TRBJ2-3; possibly TRBD2 for D (5 bases). Germline V lookup: CDR1 LGHNA, CDR2 YNFKEQ. This CDR3 has 19 amino acids. V shed 0 bases and J shed 2 bases, with 21 bases lying between them. CDR3 loop: CASSQEDRAGAGPTDTQYF. The CDR3 DNA reads TGTGCCAGCAGCCAAGAGGATAGGGCGGGCGCGGGCCCCACAGATACGCAGTATTTT.

The rearrangement joins TRBV18 to TRBJ1-2; D gene unclear. With 2 bases removed from V and 5 bases from J, the gap between germline ends came to 21 bases. Per germline, CDR1 KGHSH and CDR2 LQKENI. The CDR3 runs to 17 residues. The CDR3 reads CASSPEFLSPELYGYTF. In DNA, the CDR3 is TGTGCCAGCTCACCAGAGTTCCTTAGCCCCGAATTATATGGCTACACCTTC.

The chain recombines TRBV20-1 with TRBJ2-3; D possibly corresponds to TRBD1 (6 bases). The germline gives CDR1 DFQATT, CDR2 SNEGSKA (reference sequence). The V gene lost 0 bases and the J gene lost 0 bases, with 16 bases spanning the gap. The CDR3 has 17 amino acids. The CDR3 DNA reads TGCAGTGCTAGAGATTTTCGACAGGACCCTAGCACAGATACGCAGTATTTT. As protein: CSARDFRQDPSTDTQYF.

The V and J genes are TRBV7-6 and TRBJ2-6; tentative D call: TRBD2 (5 bases). CDR1 is SGHVS and CDR2 is FNYEAQ in the germline V gene. The V gene lost 10 bases and the J gene lost 1 base, with 14 bases spanning the gap. The CDR3 has 15 residues. The CDR3 spells CATRDWVSGANVLTF. CDR3 bases: TGTGCCACTCGGGATTGGGTTTCTGGGGCCAACGTCCTGACTTTC.

The chain joins TRBV12-3 or TRBV12-4 to TRBJ1-1; unclear D gene. V lost 6 bases and J lost 2, with 13 bases in between. The CDR3 is 14 residues long. The CDR3 region is CASSPSGFNTEAFF. For the CDR3, the DNA is TGTGCCAGCAGCCCTTCGGGGTTCAACACTGAAGCTTTCTTT.

The V and J genes are TRBV28 and TRBJ1-2; D gene uncertain. Germline CDR1 reads MDHEN; CDR2 reads SYDVKM. Between the trimmed V and J ends, which lost 5 bases and 5 bases, there was a span of 12 bases. This CDR3 is 13 amino acids long. The CDR3 bases are TGTGCCAGCAGTGAACATACTGGATATGGCTACACCTTC. Amino acids: CASSEHTGYGYTF.